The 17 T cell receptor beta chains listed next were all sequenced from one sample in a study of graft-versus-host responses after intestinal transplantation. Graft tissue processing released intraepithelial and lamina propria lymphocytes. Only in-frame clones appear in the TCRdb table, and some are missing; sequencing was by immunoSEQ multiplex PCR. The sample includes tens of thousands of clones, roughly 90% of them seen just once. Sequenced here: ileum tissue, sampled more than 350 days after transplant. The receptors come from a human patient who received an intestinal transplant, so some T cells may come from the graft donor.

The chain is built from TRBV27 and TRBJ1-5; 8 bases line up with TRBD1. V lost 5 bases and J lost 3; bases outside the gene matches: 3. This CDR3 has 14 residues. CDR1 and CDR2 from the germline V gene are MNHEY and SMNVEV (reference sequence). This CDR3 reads CASSTGGFNQPQHF. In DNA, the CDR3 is TGTGCCAGCAGTACAGGGGGTTTCAATCAGCCCCAGCATTTT.

CDR3 in amino acids: CASSYGQGDGYTF. The CDR3 region has the DNA TGTGCCAGCAGTTACGGACAGGGGGATGGCTACACCTTC. The chain links TRBV6-5 to TRBJ1-2, with 10 bases aligning to TRBD1. CDR1 is MNHEY and CDR2 is SVGAGI in the germline V gene. V gave up 2 bases and J gave up 6 bases; unmatched junction bases: 0. CDR3 length: 13 residues.

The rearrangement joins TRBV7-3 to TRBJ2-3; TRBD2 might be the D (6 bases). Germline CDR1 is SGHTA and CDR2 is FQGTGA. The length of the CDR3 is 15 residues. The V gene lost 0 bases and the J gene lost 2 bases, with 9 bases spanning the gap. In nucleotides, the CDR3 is TGTGCCAGCAGCTTAACCGCGGGGTTCACAGATACGCAGTATTTT. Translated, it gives CASSLTAGFTDTQYF.

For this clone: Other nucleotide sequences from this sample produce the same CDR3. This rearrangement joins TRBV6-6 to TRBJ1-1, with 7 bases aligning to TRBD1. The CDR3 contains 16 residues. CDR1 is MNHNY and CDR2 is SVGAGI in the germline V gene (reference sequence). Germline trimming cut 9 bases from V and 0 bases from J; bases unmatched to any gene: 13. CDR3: CASSRGGGMMNTEAFF. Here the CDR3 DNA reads TGTGCCAGTAGTCGGGGAGGGGGCATGATGAACACTGAAGCTTTCTTT.

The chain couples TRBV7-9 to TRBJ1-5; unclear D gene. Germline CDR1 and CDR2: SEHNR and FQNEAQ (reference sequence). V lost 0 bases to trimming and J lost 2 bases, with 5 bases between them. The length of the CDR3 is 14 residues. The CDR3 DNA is TGTGCCAGCAGCTTAGCCGGGGGCAATCAGCCCCAGCATTTT. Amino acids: CASSLAGGNQPQHF.

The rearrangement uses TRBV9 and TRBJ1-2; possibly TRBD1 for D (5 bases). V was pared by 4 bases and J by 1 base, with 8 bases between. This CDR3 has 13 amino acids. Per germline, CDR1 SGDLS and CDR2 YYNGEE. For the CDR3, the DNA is TGTGCCAGCAGCCAACAGGATAACTATGGCTACACCTTC. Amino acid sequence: CASSQQDNYGYTF.

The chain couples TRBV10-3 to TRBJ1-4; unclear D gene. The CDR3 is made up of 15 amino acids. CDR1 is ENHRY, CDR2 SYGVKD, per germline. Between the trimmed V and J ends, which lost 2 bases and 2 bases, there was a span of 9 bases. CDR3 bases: TGTGCCATCAGTGAGCGGGGAACCACTAATGAAAAACTGTTTTTT. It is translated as CAISERGTTNEKLFF.

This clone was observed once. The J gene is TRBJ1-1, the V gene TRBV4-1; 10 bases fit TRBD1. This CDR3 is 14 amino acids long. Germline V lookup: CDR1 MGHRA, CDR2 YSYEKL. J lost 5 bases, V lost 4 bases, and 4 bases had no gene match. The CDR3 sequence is CASSLGTGDTEAFF. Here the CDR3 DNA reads TGCGCCAGCAGCCTCGGGACAGGGGATACTGAAGCTTTCTTT.

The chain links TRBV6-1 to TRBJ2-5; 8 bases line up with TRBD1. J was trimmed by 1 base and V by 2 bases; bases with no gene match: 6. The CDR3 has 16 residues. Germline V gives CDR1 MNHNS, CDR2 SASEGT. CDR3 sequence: CASSEKTGTGQETQYF. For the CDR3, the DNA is TGTGCCAGCAGTGAAAAGACAGGGACAGGCCAAGAGACCCAGTACTTC.

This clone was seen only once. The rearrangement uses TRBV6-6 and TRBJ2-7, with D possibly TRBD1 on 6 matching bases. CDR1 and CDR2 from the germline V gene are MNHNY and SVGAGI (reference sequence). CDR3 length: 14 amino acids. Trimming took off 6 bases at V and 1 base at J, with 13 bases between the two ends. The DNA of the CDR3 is TGTGCCAGCAGCTCCGGGACATTATCCTACGAGCAGTACTTC. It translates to CASSSGTLSYEQYF.

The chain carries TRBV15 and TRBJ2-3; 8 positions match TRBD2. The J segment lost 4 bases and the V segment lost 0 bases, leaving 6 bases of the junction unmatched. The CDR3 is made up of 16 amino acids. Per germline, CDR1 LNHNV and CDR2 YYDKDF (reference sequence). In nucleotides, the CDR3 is TGTGCCACCAGCAGAGAACGGGGGGGCATCCCAGATACGCAGTATTTT. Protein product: CATSRERGGIPDTQYF.

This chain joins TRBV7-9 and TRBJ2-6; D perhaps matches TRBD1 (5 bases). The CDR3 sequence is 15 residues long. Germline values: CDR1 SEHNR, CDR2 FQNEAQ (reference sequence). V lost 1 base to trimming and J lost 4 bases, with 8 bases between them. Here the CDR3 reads CASSLGRAGANVLTF. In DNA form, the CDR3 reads TGTGCCAGCAGCTTAGGCAGGGCCGGGGCCAACGTCCTGACTTTC.

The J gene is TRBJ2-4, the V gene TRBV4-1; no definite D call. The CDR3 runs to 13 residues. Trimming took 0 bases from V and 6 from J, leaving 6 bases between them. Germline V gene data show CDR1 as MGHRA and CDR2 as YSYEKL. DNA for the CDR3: TGCGCCAGCAGCCAAGATGCCGGAAACATTCAGTACTTC. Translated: CASSQDAGNIQYF.

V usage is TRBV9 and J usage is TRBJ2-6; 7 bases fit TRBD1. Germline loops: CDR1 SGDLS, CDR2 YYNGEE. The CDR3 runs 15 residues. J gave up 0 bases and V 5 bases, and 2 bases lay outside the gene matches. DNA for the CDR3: TGTGCCAGCAGACAGGGGTCCTCTGGGGCCAACGTCCTGACTTTC. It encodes CASRQGSSGANVLTF.

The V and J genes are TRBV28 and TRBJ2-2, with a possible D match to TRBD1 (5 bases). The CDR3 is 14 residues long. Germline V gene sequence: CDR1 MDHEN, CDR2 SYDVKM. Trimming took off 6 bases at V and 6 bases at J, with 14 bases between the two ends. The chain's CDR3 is CASSFGRVAGELFF. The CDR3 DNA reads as TGTGCCAGCAGCTTTGGCAGGGTGGCCGGGGAGCTGTTTTTT. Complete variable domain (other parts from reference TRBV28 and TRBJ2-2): DVKVTQSSRYLVKRTGEKVFLECVQDMDHENMFWYRQDPGLGLRLIYFSYDVKMKEKGDIPEGYSVSREKKERFSLILESASTNQTSMYLCASSFGRVAGELFFGEGSRLTVL.

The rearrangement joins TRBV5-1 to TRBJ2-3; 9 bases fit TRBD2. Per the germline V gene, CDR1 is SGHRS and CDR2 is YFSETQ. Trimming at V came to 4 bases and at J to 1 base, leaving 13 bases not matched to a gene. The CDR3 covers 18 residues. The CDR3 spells CASSPGPRLAARTDTQYF. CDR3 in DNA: TGCGCCAGCAGCCCAGGACCCCGACTAGCGGCCCGCACAGATACGCAGTATTTT.

The CDR3 DNA is TGTGCCAGCAGCCAGGGACTAGCGGGGCCTAATGAGCAGTTCTTC. Translating it yields CASSQGLAGPNEQFF. The chain couples TRBV7-3 to TRBJ2-1; 13 nucleotides match TRBD2. Germline V gene sequence: CDR1 SGHTA, CDR2 FQGTGA. V lost 5 bases and J lost 7; bases outside the gene matches: 5. The CDR3 is 15 residues long. The full variable domain, completed using reference TRBV7-3 and TRBJ2-1, is GAGVSQTPSNKVTEKGKYVELRCDPISGHTALYWYRQSLGQGPEFLIYFQGTGAADDSGLPNDRFFAVRPEGSVSTLKIQRTERGDSAVYLCASSQGLAGPNEQFFGPGTRLTVL.